This record concerns one T cell receptor (beta chain) sequence. The CDR3 contains 13 residues. Germline V gene lookup returns CDR1 MNHEY and CDR2 SMNVEV (reference sequence). V trimming: 1 base; J trimming: 7 bases; junction bases outside the gene matches: 4. The sample originates from a study of shared clonotypes between healthy human individuals. Background on the study: Donors, aged 18 to 49, were two women and three men.

The data were produced by immunoSEQ multiplex PCR, yet TCRdb's version contains in-frame clones alone and is incomplete. The data show more than 2,000,000 clones, with over 90% seen just once and about 0.41% held by the top ten. The source is a man younger than 30 in good health. Some clones in this sample may be carry-over from other donors' samples. What was sequenced was naive CD4+ T cells from PBMCs. Specified subset: CD45RA+ positively selected. The chain couples TRBV27 to TRBJ2-7; 7 bases align to TRBD2. The CDR3 loop reads CASSLYTAGEQYF. The CDR3 DNA is TGTGCCAGCAGTTTATATACAGCGGGGGAGCAGTACTTC.